The rows below give T cell receptor beta chains drawn from one sample of a study of spatial heterogeneity in lung cancer. TCRdb fed the 5' RACE reads into MiXCR, producing one record per CDR3 protein. The profile shows 20,000 to 30,000 distinct CDR3 sequences, about 9.8% of them singletons. Sequenced material: PBMCs, taken at follow-up. These receptors all stem from a male donor with early-stage non-small cell lung cancer. Each CDR3 is given without its conserved first and last residue. Some rows have no size entry. The others give once, few or many, or a class for an expanded clone.

clone_size	v_call	cdr3_aa
medium-sized	TRBV7-9	ASSLAGGSGNEQF
many	TRBV12-3/TRBV12-4	ASSPPAGQETQY
many	TRBV7-8	ASSETGIYNEQF
many	TRBV6-1	ASIDANSGANVLT
-	TRBV2	ASSEVGVLSYEQY
-	TRBV20-1	SAGQPIYSNQPQH
medium-sized	TRBV4-1	ASSARQGTLH
many	TRBV5-6	ASSLVNRGASDTQY
few	TRBV28	ASSSVNQPQH
-	TRBV7-8	ASSLGVDTQY
-	TRBV6-2/TRBV6-3	ASSYSLTAQY
many	TRBV4-3	ASSLGSLGGNTIY
-	TRBV3-1	ASSQDMRTVATETQY
-	TRBV6-2/TRBV6-3	ASSPQSDRNQPQH
few	TRBV5-6	ASSFRGNTEAF
-	TRBV20-1	SATPGLAGGYNEQF
-	TRBV5-1	ASSIQGSPNTGELF
many	TRBV20-1	SATDHRRGNEQF
-	TRBV20-1	SARGPGGQNEKLF
many	TRBV9	ASSVGGNRNEKLF
many	TRBV2	ASSDRGGRTGELF
-	TRBV5-1	ASSLGQPQETQY
many	TRBV2	ASSEGAIREQY
many	TRBV12-3/TRBV12-4	ASSIQTGTDTQY
-	TRBV2	ASSGSGGAEETQY
-	TRBV5-1	ASSALTGNTEAF
many	TRBV5-1	ASSTIGAGETQY
few	TRBV7-2	ASSLPSTGTGELF
few	TRBV6-2/TRBV6-3	ASGSFYNEQF
few	TRBV4-2	ASSQDQGLTDTQY
many	TRBV2	ASSEFGGRNQPQH
-	TRBV5-1	ASSLVMASGYNEQF
-	TRBV14	ASSHAIGNEQY
many	TRBV7-2	ASSPSGTGSYEQY
few	TRBV7-2	ASSLGRQIANTEAF
-	TRBV27	ASRPDYSVHEQY
-	TRBV29-1	SAPPGPRSTDTQY
many	TRBV2	ASSLAVNIQY
many	TRBV11-2	ASSPPGYNSPLH
many	TRBV7-2	ASSLEGFNEQF
-	TRBV4-1	ASSRSTSRGGTMNTEAF
few	TRBV20-1	SARRLGAYEQY
few	TRBV4-2	ASSQDNYYEQY
many	TRBV11-2	ASSLVSGRGTEAF
-	TRBV5-1	ASSLEGAHTGELF
many	TRBV7-9	ASSLVAGITEAF
many	TRBV20-1	SARAANRDQPQH
-	TRBV28	ASSNLPKDTQY
-	TRBV28	ASSGPGGRQSEQF
few	TRBV10-2	ASSEWGNPKVAGAKTQY
few	TRBV5-1	ASSRGGQGVTYEQY
many	TRBV29-1	SVENIGNTIY
-	TRBV5-1	ASSLQGTDTQY
few	TRBV7-7	ASSRSWGPQETQY
few	TRBV15	ATSSLAASTDTQY
-	TRBV28	ASSPRLAGGVFEQY
-	TRBV28	ASSLPAASIQGELF
many	TRBV7-2	ASSLEPGSYEQY